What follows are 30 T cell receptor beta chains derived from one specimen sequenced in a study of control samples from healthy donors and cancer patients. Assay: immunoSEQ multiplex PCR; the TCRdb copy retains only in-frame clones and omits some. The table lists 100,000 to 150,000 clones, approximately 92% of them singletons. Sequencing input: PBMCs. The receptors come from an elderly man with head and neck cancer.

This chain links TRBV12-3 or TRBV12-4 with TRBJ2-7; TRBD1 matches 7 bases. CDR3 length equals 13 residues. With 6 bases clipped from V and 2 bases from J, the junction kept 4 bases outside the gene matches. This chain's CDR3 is CASSQTGPYEQYF. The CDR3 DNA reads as TGTGCCAGCAGCCAGACAGGGCCCTACGAGCAGTACTTC.

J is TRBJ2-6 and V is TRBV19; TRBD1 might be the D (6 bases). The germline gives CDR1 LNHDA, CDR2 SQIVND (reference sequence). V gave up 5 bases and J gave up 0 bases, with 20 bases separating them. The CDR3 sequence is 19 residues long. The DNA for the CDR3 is TGTGCCAGTAGTCCGCGGACAGCACCCACTCTCTCTGGGGCCAACGTCCTGACTTTC. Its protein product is CASSPRTAPTLSGANVLTF.

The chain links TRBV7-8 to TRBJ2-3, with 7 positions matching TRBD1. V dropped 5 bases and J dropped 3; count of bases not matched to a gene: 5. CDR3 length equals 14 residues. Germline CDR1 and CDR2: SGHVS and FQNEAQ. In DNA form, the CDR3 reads TGTGCCAGCAGCCTGACAGGGATAACAGATACGCAGTATTTT. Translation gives CASSLTGITDTQYF.

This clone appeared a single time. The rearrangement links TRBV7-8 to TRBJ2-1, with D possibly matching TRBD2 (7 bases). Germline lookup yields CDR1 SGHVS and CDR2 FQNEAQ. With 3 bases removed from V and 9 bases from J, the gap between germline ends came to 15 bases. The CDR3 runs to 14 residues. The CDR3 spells CASSFSRGAGEQFF. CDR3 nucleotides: TGTGCCAGCAGCTTTAGCCGGGGGGCTGGTGAGCAGTTCTTC.

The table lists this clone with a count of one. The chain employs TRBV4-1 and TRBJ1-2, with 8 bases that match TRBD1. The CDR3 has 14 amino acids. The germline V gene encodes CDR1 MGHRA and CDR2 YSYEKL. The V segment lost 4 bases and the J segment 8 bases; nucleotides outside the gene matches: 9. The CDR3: CASSRGQGLEGYTF. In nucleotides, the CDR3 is TGCGCCAGCAGCCGCGGACAGGGATTGGAAGGCTACACCTTC.

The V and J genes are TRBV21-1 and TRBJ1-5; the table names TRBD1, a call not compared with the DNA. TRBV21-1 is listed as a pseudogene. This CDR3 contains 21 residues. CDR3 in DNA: TGTGCCAGCAGCAACAGCTCCGGACAAGCCCGCCCGATGTATAGCAATCAGCCCCAGCATTTT. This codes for CASSNSSGQARPMYSNQPQHF.

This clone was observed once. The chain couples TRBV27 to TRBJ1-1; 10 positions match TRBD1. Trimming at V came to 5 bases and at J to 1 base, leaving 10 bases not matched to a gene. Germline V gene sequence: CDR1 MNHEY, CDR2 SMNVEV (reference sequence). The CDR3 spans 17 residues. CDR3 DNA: TGTGCCAGCAGTGCCGCGGGACAGGGGCCGGAGAACACTGAAGCTTTCTTT. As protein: CASSAAGQGPENTEAFF.

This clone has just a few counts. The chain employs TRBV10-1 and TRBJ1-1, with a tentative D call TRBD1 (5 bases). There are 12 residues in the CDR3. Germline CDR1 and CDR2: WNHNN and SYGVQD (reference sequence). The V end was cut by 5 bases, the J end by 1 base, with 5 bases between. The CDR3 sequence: CASSTGNTEAFF. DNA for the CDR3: TGCGCCAGCAGTACAGGGAACACTGAAGCTTTCTTT.

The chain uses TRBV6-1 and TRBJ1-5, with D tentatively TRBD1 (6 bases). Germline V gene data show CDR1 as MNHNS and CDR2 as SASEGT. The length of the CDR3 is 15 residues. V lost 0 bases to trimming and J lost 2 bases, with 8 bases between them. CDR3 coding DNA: TGTGCCAGCAGTGAAGCCCCAGGGGGCAATCAGCCCCAGCATTTT. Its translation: CASSEAPGGNQPQHF.

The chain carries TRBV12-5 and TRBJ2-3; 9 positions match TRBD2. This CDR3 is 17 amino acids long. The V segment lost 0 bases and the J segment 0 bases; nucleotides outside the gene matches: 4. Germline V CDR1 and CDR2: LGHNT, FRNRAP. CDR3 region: CASGLVLAGVSTDTQYF. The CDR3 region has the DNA TGTGCTAGTGGTTTGGTATTAGCGGGGGTGAGCACAGATACGCAGTATTTT.

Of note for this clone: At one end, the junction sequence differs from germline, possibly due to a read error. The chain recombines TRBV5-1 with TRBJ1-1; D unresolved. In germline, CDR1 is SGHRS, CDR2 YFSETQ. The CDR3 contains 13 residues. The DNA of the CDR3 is TGCGCCAGCAGGTTGGTGGAGAACACTGAAGCTTTCTTT. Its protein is CASRLVENTEAFF.

CDR3 protein: CASSPGVTYEQYF. Here the CDR3 DNA reads TGTGCCAGCAGCCCAGGGGTGACCTACGAGCAGTACTTC. The J gene is TRBJ2-7, the V gene TRBV7-9; possible D gene TRBD1, 6 bases. Trimming cost V 5 bases and J 2 bases, with 10 bases left between them. CDR1 is SEHNR, CDR2 FQNEAQ, per germline (reference sequence). The CDR3 loop spans 13 amino acids.

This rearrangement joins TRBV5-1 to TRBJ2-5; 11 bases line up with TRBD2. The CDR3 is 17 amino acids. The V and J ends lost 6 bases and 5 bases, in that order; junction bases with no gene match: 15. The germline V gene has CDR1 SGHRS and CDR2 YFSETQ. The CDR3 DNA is TGCGCCAGCAACCCTAGCGGGGGGATCCAATGGGGGGAGACCCAGTACTTC. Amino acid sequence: CASNPSGGIQWGETQYF.

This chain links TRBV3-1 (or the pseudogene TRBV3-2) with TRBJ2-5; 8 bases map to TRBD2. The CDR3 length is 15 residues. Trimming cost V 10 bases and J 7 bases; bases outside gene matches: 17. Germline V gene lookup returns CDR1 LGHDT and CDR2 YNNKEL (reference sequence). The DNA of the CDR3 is TGTGCCATCTCTTTTTCCGGGACTAGAGTTGGGACCCAGTACTTC. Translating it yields CAISFSGTRVGTQYF.

The CDR3 nucleotides read TGTGCCTGGAGTGCACAAACCGGGACAGGATCCTACGAGCAGTACTTC. This encodes CAWSAQTGTGSYEQYF. The V gene is TRBV30, the J gene TRBJ2-7; 8 bases line up with TRBD1. Per the germline V gene, CDR1 is GTSNPN and CDR2 is SVGIG (reference sequence). CDR3 size: 16 residues. V gave up 1 base and J gave up 1 base; unmatched junction bases: 9.

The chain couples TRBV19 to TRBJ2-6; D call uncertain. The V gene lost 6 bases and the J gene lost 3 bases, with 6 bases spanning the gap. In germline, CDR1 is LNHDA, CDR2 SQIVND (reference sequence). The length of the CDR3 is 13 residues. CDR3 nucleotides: TGTGCCAGTAGATTGAGTGGGGCCAACGTCCTGACTTTC. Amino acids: CASRLSGANVLTF.

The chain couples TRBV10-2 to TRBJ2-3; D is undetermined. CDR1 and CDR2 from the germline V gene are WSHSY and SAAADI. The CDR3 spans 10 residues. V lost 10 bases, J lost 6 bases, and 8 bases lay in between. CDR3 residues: CATKFDTQYF. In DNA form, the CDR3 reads TGCGCCACCAAATTTGATACGCAGTATTTT.

The chain's CDR3 is CASSLEELYGYTF. Written as DNA, the CDR3 is TGTGCCAGCAGCTTGGAAGAACTCTATGGCTACACCTTC. The chain has TRBV5-4 and TRBJ1-2; D gene ambiguous. CDR3 length: 13 amino acids. Germline V gene data show CDR1 as SGHNT and CDR2 as YYREEE (reference sequence). Trimming removed 0 bases from V and 4 bases from J, with 7 bases in between.

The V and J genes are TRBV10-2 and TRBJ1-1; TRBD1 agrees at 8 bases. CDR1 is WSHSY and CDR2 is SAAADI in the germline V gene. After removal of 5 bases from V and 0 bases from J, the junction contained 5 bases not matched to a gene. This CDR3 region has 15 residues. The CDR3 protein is CASSQQGAMNTEAFF. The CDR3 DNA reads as TGCGCCAGCAGTCAGCAGGGGGCGATGAACACTGAAGCTTTCTTT.

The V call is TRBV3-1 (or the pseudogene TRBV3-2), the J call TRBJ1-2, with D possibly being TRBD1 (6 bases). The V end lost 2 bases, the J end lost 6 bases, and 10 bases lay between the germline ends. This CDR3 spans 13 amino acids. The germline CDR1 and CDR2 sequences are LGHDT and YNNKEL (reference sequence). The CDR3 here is CASSQTGYNGYTF. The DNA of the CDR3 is TGTGCCAGCAGCCAAACAGGGTACAATGGCTACACCTTC.

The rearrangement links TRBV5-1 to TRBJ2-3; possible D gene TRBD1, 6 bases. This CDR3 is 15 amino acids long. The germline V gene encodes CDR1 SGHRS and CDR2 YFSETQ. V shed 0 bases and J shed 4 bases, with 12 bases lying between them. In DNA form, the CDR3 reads TGCGCCAGCAGCTTGGCCTCCAGGGGATCAGATACGCAGTATTTT. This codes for CASSLASRGSDTQYF.

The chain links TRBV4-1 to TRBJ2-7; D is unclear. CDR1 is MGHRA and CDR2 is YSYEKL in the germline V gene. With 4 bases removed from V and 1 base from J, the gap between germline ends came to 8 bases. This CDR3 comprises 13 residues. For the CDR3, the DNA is TGCGCCAGCAGCCCCCTCCCTTCCTACGAGCAGTACTTC. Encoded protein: CASSPLPSYEQYF.

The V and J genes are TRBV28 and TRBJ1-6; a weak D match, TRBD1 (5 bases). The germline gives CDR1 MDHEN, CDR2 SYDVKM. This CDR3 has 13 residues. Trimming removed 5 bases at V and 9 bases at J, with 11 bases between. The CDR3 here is CASSVPQVSPLHF. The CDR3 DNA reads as TGTGCCAGCAGTGTACCACAGGTTTCACCCCTCCACTTT.

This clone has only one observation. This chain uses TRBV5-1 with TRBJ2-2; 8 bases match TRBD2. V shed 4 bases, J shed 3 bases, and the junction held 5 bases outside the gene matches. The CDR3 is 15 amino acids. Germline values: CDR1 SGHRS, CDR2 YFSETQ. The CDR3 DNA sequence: TGCGCCAGCAGCCCGGGACTAGTGCACACCGGGGAGCTGTTTTTT. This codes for CASSPGLVHTGELFF.

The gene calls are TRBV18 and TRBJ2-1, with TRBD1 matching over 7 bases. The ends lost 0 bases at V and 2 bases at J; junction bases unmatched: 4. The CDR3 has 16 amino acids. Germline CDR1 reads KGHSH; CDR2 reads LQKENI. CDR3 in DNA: TGTGCCAGCTCACCACCCTCGACAGGGACCTACAATGAGCAGTTCTTC. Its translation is CASSPPSTGTYNEQFF.

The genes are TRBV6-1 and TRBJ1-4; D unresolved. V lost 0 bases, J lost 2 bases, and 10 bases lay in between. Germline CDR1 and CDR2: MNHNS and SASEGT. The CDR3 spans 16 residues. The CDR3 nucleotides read TGTGCCAGCAGTGAAGCGATGCAGATTACTAATGAAAAACTGTTTTTT. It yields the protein CASSEAMQITNEKLFF.

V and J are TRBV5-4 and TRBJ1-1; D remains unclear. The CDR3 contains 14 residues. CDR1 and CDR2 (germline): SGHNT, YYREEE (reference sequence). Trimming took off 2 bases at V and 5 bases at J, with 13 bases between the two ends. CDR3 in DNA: TGTGCCAGCAGCTTAGTCGACCAAGGGACTGAAGCTTTCTTT. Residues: CASSLVDQGTEAFF.

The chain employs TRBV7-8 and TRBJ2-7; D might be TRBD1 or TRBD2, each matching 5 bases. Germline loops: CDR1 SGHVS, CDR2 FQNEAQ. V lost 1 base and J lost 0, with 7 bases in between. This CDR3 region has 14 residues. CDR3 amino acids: CASSLGDPSYEQYF. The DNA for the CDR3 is TGTGCCAGCAGCTTAGGGGACCCCTCCTACGAGCAGTACTTC.

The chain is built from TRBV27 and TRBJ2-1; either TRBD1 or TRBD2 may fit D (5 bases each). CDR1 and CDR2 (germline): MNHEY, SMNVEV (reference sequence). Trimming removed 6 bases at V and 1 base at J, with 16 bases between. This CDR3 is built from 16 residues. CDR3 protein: CASSSLGPYSYNEQFF. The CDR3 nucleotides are TGTGCCAGCAGCTCCTTGGGACCATATTCCTACAATGAGCAGTTCTTC.

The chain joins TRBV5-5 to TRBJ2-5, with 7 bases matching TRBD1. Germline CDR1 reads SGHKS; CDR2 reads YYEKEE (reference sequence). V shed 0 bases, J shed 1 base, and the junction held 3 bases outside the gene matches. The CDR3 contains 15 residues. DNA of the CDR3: TGTGCCAGCAGCTTGGAGAGGGACAGCCAAGAGACCCAGTACTTC. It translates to CASSLERDSQETQYF.